This TCR beta chain was retrieved from a study of T cell responses to AZD1222 COVID-19 vaccine. Sequencing was performed with immunoSEQ multiplex PCR; in TCRdb, only in-frame clones are kept and a portion is missing. In the table there are approximately 190,000 clones, around 94% of which are singletons. The CDR3 runs to 15 residues. In germline, CDR1 is SGHTA, CDR2 FQGNSA. V was clipped by 1 base and J by 7 bases, with 14 bases between them. In this sample, this clone turned up once. The chain is built from TRBV7-2 and TRBJ1-5; unclear D gene. The receptor was isolated from an adult in good health. Here the sequenced sample was peripheral blood, taken on day 0 of AZD1222 vaccination. The CDR3 DNA follows: TGTGCCAGCAGCTTAGGCGAGGGCGTACTACAGCCCCAGCATTTT. Its translation: CASSLGEGVLQPQHF.